The next 17 T cell receptor beta chains were all read from a single sample in a study of T-cell reconstitution after alpha-beta-depleted transplantation in children. Using unique molecular identifiers, the investigators prepared the TCRbeta library. TCRdb redid the calling of the PCR reads with MiXCR, one entry per CDR3 protein. The repertoire holds about a million distinct CDR3 sequences, with 25% to 35% as singletons. The input for sequencing was PBMCs, mostly from graft donor cells, taken 360 days after TCRalphabeta/CD19-depleted stem cell transplant. The receptors here all came from a boy in the first two years of life who had a stem cell transplant for SCID, so the T cells may come from the graft donor.

This chain joins TRBV7-2 and TRBJ2-3; TRBD2 aligns across 11 bases. Germline V gene data show CDR1 as SGHTA and CDR2 as FQGNSA. The CDR3 totals 16 residues. The V and J ends lost 1 base and 7 bases, in that order; junction bases with no gene match: 7. CDR3: CASSLVAGGFVHTQYF. The CDR3 coding sequence is TGTGCCAGCAGCTTAGTAGCGGGGGGGTTCGTACATACGCAGTATTTT.

This chain connects TRBV30 to TRBJ1-5, with D hard to call. The CDR3 consists of 15 residues. Germline CDR1 reads GTSNPN; CDR2 reads SVGIG (reference sequence). V lost 0 bases and J lost 2, with 11 bases in between. CDR3: CAWSVGVRGNQPQHF. CDR3 DNA sequence: TGTGCCTGGAGTGTCGGTGTTAGGGGCAATCAGCCCCAGCATTTT.

V usage is TRBV20-1 and J usage is TRBJ2-7; D is unclear. Deletions cut 8 bases from V and 3 bases from J, with 14 bases between. This CDR3 is built from 12 residues. Germline V gene data show CDR1 as DFQATT and CDR2 as SNEGSKA (reference sequence). The CDR3 coding sequence is TGCAGTTCCCGTGGCAGTTTCTACGAGCAGTACTTC. Protein product: CSSRGSFYEQYF.

This chain joins TRBV19 and TRBJ1-1; TRBD1 agrees at 7 bases. Germline V gene sequence: CDR1 LNHDA, CDR2 SQIVND (reference sequence). Germline trimming cut 2 bases from V and 4 bases from J; bases unmatched to any gene: 1. This CDR3 is built from 13 residues. The CDR3 sequence is CASSINRGTEAFF. DNA for the CDR3: TGTGCCAGTAGTATAAACAGGGGCACTGAAGCTTTCTTT.

This chain uses TRBV10-3 with TRBJ2-3; 8 bases fit TRBD2. Germline V gene lookup returns CDR1 ENHRY and CDR2 SYGVKD. The CDR3 sequence is 19 residues long. The ends lost 5 bases at V and 0 bases at J; junction bases unmatched: 16. The chain's CDR3 is CAISTLSGGTRTSTDTQYF. DNA for the CDR3: TGTGCCATCAGTACCCTAAGCGGGGGCACCCGTACTAGCACAGATACGCAGTATTTT.

The sample holds a few counts of this clonotype. The rearrangement joins TRBV5-1 to TRBJ2-7; 9 bases agree with TRBD2. V lost 2 bases, J lost 1 base, and 4 bases stayed unmatched. The CDR3 spans 15 residues. Per germline, CDR1 SGHRS and CDR2 YFSETQ. Written as DNA, the CDR3 is TGCGCCAGCAGCTTATATAGCGGGGGTTCCTACGAGCAGTACTTC. Protein: CASSLYSGGSYEQYF.

This clonotype appeared a few times. V gene TRBV28 combines with J gene TRBJ2-1, with a tentative D call TRBD2 (5 bases). Trimming removed 3 bases at V and 4 bases at J, with 16 bases between. The germline CDR1 and CDR2 sequences are MDHEN and SYDVKM. The CDR3 is 16 amino acids. The CDR3 coding sequence is TGTGCCAGCAGTTTCCCAGAAGAGTGGAGGTACAATGAGCAGTTCTTC. Translated, it gives CASSFPEEWRYNEQFF.

This rearrangement joins TRBV20-1 to TRBJ2-3, with 9 bases fitting TRBD2. In germline, CDR1 is DFQATT, CDR2 SNEGSKA (reference sequence). J gave up 6 bases and V 1 base, and 14 bases lay outside the gene matches. The length of the CDR3 is 17 residues. Written as DNA, the CDR3 is TGCAGTGCTAGAGCCCGGACAGTAGCGGGGGCGCTGGATACGCAGTATTTT. This codes for CSARARTVAGALDTQYF.

This sequence joins TRBV6-1 and TRBJ2-7; 12 nucleotides line up with TRBD1. This CDR3 contains 13 residues. Germline V gives CDR1 MNHNS, CDR2 SASEGT. J gave up 5 bases and V 6 bases, and 2 bases lay outside the gene matches. The CDR3 reads CASRGTGGHEQYF. The CDR3 bases are TGTGCCAGCAGGGGGACAGGGGGCCACGAGCAGTACTTC.

This chain uses TRBV12-3 or TRBV12-4 with TRBJ2-2; no reliable D call. V was shortened by 1 base and J by 9 bases, with 3 bases between the two germline ends. This CDR3 spans 11 amino acids. CDR3 DNA sequence: TGTGCCAGCAGTTTAGAGCGGGAGCTGTTTTTT. This encodes CASSLERELFF.

This clonotype has a handful of counts. The V and J genes are TRBV4-1 and TRBJ1-1; D uncertain. The V end was cut by 4 bases, the J end by 1 base, with 13 bases between. This CDR3 comprises 15 residues. In germline, CDR1 is MGHRA, CDR2 YSYEKL. The CDR3: CASSPNRLRNTEAFF. The CDR3 bases are TGCGCCAGCAGCCCCAATCGTCTGCGGAACACTGAAGCTTTCTTT.

The chain recombines TRBV5-6 with TRBJ2-4, with a weak D call TRBD2 (5 bases). Germline CDR1 reads SGHDT; CDR2 reads YYEEEE. The V end lost 3 bases, the J end lost 0 bases, and 10 bases lay between the germline ends. The CDR3 consists of 15 residues. As DNA, the CDR3 is TGTGCCAGCAGCTCGACGGGGTTAGCCAAAAACATTCAGTACTTC. Encoded protein: CASSSTGLAKNIQYF. Filled out from reference TRBV5-6 and TRBJ2-4, the complete variable domain reads DAGVTQSPTHLIKTRGQQVTLRCSPKSGHDTVSWYQQALGQGPQFIFQYYEEEERQRGNFPDRFSGHQFPNYSSELNVNALLLGDSALYLCASSSTGLAKNIQYFGAGTRLSVL.

The gene calls are TRBV24-1 and TRBJ2-7, with TRBD2 matching 8 bases. CDR1 KGHDR and CDR2 SFDVKD come from the germline V gene. The CDR3 is made up of 15 amino acids. V was pared by 3 bases and J by 2 bases, with 5 bases of the junction left unmatched. CDR3 in DNA: TGTGCCACCAGTGATGCGAACGGGAGGGCCTACGAGCAGTACTTC. Translation gives CATSDANGRAYEQYF.

V gene TRBV28 combines with J gene TRBJ2-7; 8 bases fit TRBD1. Per the germline V gene, CDR1 is MDHEN and CDR2 is SYDVKM. The J segment lost 5 bases and the V segment lost 1 base, leaving 7 bases of the junction unmatched. CDR3 size: 15 residues. The CDR3 region has the DNA TGTGCCAGCAGTTTATTTTTTGGCAGGGGGCACGAGCAGTACTTC. Protein sequence: CASSLFFGRGHEQYF.

The chain combines TRBV2 with TRBJ2-2; the D call may be TRBD1 or TRBD2 (5 bases each). The germline CDR1 and CDR2 sequences are SNHLY and FYNNEI. The ends were cut back, 4 bases at V and 5 bases at J, with 11 bases in the middle. This CDR3 has 14 amino acids. The DNA for the CDR3 is TGTGCCAGCAGTGGGGGGATGATGACCGGGGAGCTGTTTTTT. Residues: CASSGGMMTGELFF.

This chain connects TRBV20-1 to TRBJ2-5; perhaps D is TRBD1 or TRBD2 (5 bases each). CDR1 and CDR2 (germline): DFQATT, SNEGSKA (reference sequence). The V gene lost 7 bases and the J gene lost 1 base, with 13 bases spanning the gap. This CDR3 comprises 13 residues. The CDR3 spells CSGVGGGQETQYF. In DNA form, the CDR3 reads TGCAGTGGGGTGGGTGGGGGCCAAGAGACCCAGTACTTC.

This clonotype was seen more than once but under ten times. V usage is TRBV10-3 and J usage is TRBJ2-7, with D unclear. V lost 10 bases and J lost 5, with 12 bases in between. Germline assignment: CDR1 ENHRY and CDR2 SYGVKD. This CDR3 region has 11 residues. CDR3 residues: CATCEIDEQYF. DNA for the CDR3: TGTGCCACCTGTGAGATCGACGAGCAGTACTTC.